This entry features one T cell receptor (beta chain) sequence. The target antigen is unknown. These data belong to a study of cytomegalovirus exposure and HLA in healthy donors. Study observations and caveats: As immune exposure information, only CMV serostatus was available.

CDR3 size: 16 residues. With V trimmed by 4 bases and J by 3 bases, 8 bases remained unmatched. In germline, CDR1 is LNHDA, CDR2 SQIVND (reference sequence). Amplification used 60 Vbeta primers and 13 Jbeta primers. In the authors' workflow: Later, an analysis found 75 million to 100 million unique TCR beta chains, and about 9.9 million of these were shared. This table comes from immunoSEQ multiplex PCR, and its TCRdb copy is limited to in-frame clones, with some not included. That table is the source of V, J and clone size, and D and trimming were worked out from the DNA. The sample records more than 100,000 clones, around three quarters being singletons.

This TCR came from a man aged 45 to 65 in good health and CMV-seropositive. The chain uses TRBV19 and TRBJ2-3; TRBD1 agrees at 9 bases. The sample taken for sequencing was PBMCs. For the CDR3, the DNA is TGTGCCAGTAGTACTTGGGACAGGGCAGCAACAGATACGCAGTATTTT. Its protein is CASSTWDRAATDTQYF.